This TCR beta chain was recorded in a study of blood T cell repertoires in COVID-19. Study overall: Spain, Italy and the United States supplied samples that represented acute and convalescent COVID-19. The cDNA or gDNA used as material had been derived from T cells, B-cell-depleted T cells, or PBMCs.

There are 14 residues in the CDR3. Trimming removed 10 bases at V and 2 bases at J, with 15 bases between. In germline, CDR1 is MNHEY, CDR2 SVGAGI. In the original analysis: Estimation of nucleated cell counts relied on the amplification of reference gene primers. Clones were sequenced by immunoSEQ multiplex PCR, and TCRdb holds only the in-frame ones, with some missing. From that table come the V and J calls and clone size; the DNA was used to work out D and trimming. This table has roughly 120,000 clones, over 65% appearing once. The V and J genes are TRBV6-5 and TRBJ1-5; D not resolved. The sequencing input was peripheral blood. This receptor was taken from a woman aged 80 or over with acute or convalescent COVID-19. The DNA for the CDR3 is TGTGCCACCACTCGGGGTGACGGCAATCAGCCCCAGCATTTT. Translated: CATTRGDGNQPQHF.